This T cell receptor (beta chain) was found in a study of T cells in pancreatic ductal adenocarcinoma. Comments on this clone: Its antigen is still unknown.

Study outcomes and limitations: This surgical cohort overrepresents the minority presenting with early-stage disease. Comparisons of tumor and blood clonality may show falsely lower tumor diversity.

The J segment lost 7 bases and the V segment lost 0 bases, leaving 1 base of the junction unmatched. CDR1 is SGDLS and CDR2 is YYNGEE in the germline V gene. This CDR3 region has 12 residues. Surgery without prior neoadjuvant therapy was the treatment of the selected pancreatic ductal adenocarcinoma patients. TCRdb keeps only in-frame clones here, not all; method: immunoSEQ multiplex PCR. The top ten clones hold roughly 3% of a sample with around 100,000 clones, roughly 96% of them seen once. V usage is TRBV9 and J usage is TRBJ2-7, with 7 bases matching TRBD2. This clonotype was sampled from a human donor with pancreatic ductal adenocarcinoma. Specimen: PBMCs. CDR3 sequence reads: CASSVGGGEQYF. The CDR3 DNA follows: TGTGCCAGCAGCGTAGGGGGAGGGGAGCAGTACTTC.